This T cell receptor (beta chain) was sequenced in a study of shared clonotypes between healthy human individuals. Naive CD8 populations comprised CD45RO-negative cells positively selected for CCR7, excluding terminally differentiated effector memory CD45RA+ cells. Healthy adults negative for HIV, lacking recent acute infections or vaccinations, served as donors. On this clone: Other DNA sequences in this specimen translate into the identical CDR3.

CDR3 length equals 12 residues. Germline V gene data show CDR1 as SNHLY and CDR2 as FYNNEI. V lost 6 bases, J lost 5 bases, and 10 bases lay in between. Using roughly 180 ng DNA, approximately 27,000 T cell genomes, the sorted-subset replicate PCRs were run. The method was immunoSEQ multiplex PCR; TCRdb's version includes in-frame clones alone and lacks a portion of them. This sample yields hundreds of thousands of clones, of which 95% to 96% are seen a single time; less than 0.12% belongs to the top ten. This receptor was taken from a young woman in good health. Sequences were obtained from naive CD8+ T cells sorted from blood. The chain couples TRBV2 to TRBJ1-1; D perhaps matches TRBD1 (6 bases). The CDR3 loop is CASRDRGTEAFF. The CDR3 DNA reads TGTGCCAGCAGGGACAGAGGAACTGAAGCTTTCTTT.